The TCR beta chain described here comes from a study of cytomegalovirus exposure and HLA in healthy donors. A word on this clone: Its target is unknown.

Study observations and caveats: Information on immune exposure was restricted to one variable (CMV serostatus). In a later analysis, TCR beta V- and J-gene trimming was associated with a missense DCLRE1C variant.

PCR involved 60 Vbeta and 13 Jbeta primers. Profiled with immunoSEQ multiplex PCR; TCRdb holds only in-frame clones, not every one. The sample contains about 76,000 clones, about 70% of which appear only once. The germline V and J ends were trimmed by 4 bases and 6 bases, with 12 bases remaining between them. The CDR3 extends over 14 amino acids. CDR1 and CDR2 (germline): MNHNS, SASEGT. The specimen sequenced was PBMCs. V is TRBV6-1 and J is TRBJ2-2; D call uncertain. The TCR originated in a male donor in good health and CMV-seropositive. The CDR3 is CASSAGGPPGELFF. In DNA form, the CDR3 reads TGTGCCAGCAGTGCAGGTGGTCCCCCCGGGGAGCTGTTTTTT.